The 23 T cell receptor beta chains in this list originate from one sample, sequenced in a study of Ad26.COV2.S vaccination and SARS-CoV-2 variants. Treatment denoted: some 20 received Ad26.COV2.S at low or high dose, single or two shots; 5 received placebo; per-sample allocation not given. The investigators took samples on day 63 after the first vaccine or placebo injection. The repertoire was sequenced with immunoSEQ multiplex PCR; TCRdb's copy has only in-frame clones and lacks some. Found here are around 450,000 clones, approximately 89% of them singletons; the top ten hold about 2.7%. The starting material was peripheral blood, obtained in a trial of Ad26.COV2.S vaccine versus placebo. The receptor set was obtained from a person between 18 and 59 years old who received the Ad26.COV2.S COVID-19 vaccine or a placebo.

The genes are TRBV30 and TRBJ1-5; weak D call: TRBD1 (5 bases). The CDR3 runs 14 residues. The germline CDR1 and CDR2 sequences are GTSNPN and SVGIG (reference sequence). V lost 4 bases, J lost 9 bases, and 19 bases lay in between. This CDR3 reads CAWTEGGLGGPQHF. The CDR3 nucleotides are TGTGCCTGGACTGAGGGCGGGCTCGGGGGGCCCCAGCATTTT. The whole variable domain, remainder taken from reference TRBV30 and TRBJ1-5, is SQTIHQWPATLVQPVGSPLSLECTVEGTSNPNLYWYRQAAGRGLQLLFYSVGIGQISSEVPQNLSASRPQDRQFILSSKKLLLSDSGFYLCAWTEGGLGGPQHFGDGTRLSIL.

CDR3: CASSVAAGRLTGANVLTF. The CDR3 DNA is TGTGCCAGCAGCGTAGCGGCAGGGCGTCTCACTGGGGCCAACGTCCTGACTTTC. The chain uses TRBV9 and TRBJ2-6; tentative D call: TRBD1 (5 bases). The CDR3 has 18 amino acids. Trimming shortened V by 0 bases and J by 2 bases, and 15 bases separated the two germline ends. Germline V gene sequence: CDR1 SGDLS, CDR2 YYNGEE.

The chain is built from TRBV5-1 and TRBJ1-2; tentative D call: TRBD1 (6 bases). Germline V gene data show CDR1 as SGHRS and CDR2 as YFSETQ. This CDR3 spans 13 amino acids. Trimming left V 2 bases short and J 4 bases short, with 9 bases between. This CDR3 is CASSLGQPYGYTF. The CDR3 DNA sequence: TGCGCCAGCAGCTTAGGACAGCCCTATGGCTACACCTTC.

This chain uses TRBV9 with TRBJ2-7; 7 nucleotides align to TRBD1. Per germline, CDR1 SGDLS and CDR2 YYNGEE. The trim removed 4 bases at V and 5 bases at J, leaving 21 bases unmatched. The CDR3 is 18 amino acids. The CDR3, as DNA: TGTGCCAGCAGCCCCAGACCGACCACAGGGGCCTGGAGGAACGAGCAGTACGTC. Its protein product is CASSPRPTTGAWRNEQYV.

V usage is TRBV25-1 and J usage is TRBJ1-2; TRBD1 is a possible D gene (5 bases). The germline gives CDR1 MGHDK, CDR2 SYGVNS. Trimming took 5 bases from V and 0 from J, leaving 10 bases between them. The CDR3 extends over 14 amino acids. CDR3 DNA: TGTGCCAGCAGTTCTCAGGGTCCTAACTATGGCTACACCTTC. Residues: CASSSQGPNYGYTF.

The V and J genes are TRBV10-3 and TRBJ2-5; 10 bases are shared with TRBD2. The CDR3 has 16 residues. CDR1 is ENHRY, CDR2 SYGVKD, per germline. The ends lost 8 bases at V and 1 base at J; junction bases unmatched: 10. The CDR3: CAIRSSGGAGQETQYF. The CDR3, as DNA: TGTGCCATCCGAAGCAGCGGGGGGGCGGGCCAAGAGACCCAGTACTTC.

The chain uses TRBV12-3 or TRBV12-4 and TRBJ1-1; D ambiguous. This CDR3 spans 13 amino acids. The V gene lost 3 bases and the J gene lost 5 bases, with 10 bases spanning the gap. The CDR3 protein is CASSFFRWTEAFF. For the CDR3, the DNA is TGTGCCAGCAGTTTTTTTCGGTGGACTGAAGCTTTCTTT.

This clone was seen more than once but under ten times. The V and J genes are TRBV30 and TRBJ1-5, with D perhaps TRBD1 (5 bases). The V gene lost 1 base and the J gene lost 3 bases, with 13 bases spanning the gap. CDR3 length: 15 residues. In germline, CDR1 is GTSNPN, CDR2 SVGIG (reference sequence). The CDR3 DNA reads TGTGCCTGGAGTGCCCTCACAGGATTCAATCAGCCCCAGCATTTT. This codes for CAWSALTGFNQPQHF.

This chain joins TRBV7-9 and TRBJ2-5; 7 bases are shared with TRBD1. The CDR3 runs 14 residues. The V gene end was trimmed by 4 bases and the J gene end by 1 base; junction bases not matched to a gene: 3. The V gene's germline CDR1 is SEHNR and CDR2 FQNEAQ (reference sequence). The CDR3, as DNA: TGTGCCAGCAGCTCCAACAGGGGCCAAGAGACCCAGTACTTC. It translates to CASSSNRGQETQYF.

A remark on this clone: In the same sample, other DNA sequences code for this CDR3. In DNA, the CDR3 is TGCGCCAGCAGCCTCCAAGAGACCCAGTACTTC. It specifies CASSLQETQYF. J is TRBJ2-5 and V is TRBV5-1; no reliable D call. The V and J ends lost 4 bases and 1 base respectively, with 2 bases between them. The CDR3 consists of 11 residues. Germline V gene lookup returns CDR1 SGHRS and CDR2 YFSETQ.

The rearrangement uses TRBV19 and TRBJ2-3; tentatively, D is TRBD1 (6 bases). Trimming took off 3 bases at V and 4 bases at J, with 14 bases between the two ends. CDR3 size: 15 residues. Germline values: CDR1 LNHDA, CDR2 SQIVND (reference sequence). CDR3 sequence reads: CASSIPGHVADTQYF. The CDR3 bases are TGTGCCAGTAGTATTCCGGGACACGTGGCAGATACGCAGTATTTT.

The rearrangement uses TRBV7-8 and TRBJ2-3; D gene ambiguous. Trimming pared 7 bases from V and 0 bases from J, leaving 11 bases between. Germline assignment: CDR1 SGHVS and CDR2 FQNEAQ. This CDR3 region has 14 residues. The CDR3 coding sequence is TGTGCCAGCACCCTCATTACTAGCACAGATACGCAGTATTTT. Amino acid sequence: CASTLITSTDTQYF.

The J gene is TRBJ2-7, the V gene TRBV28; unclear D gene. V was trimmed by 4 bases and J by 4 bases, leaving 11 bases between them. The CDR3 runs to 13 residues. Germline loops: CDR1 MDHEN, CDR2 SYDVKM. As DNA, the CDR3 is TGTGCCAGCAGTTCCGCGCTACAATACGAGCAGTACGTC. Its protein product is CASSSALQYEQYV.

Only one count was recorded for this clone. J is TRBJ2-4 and V is TRBV18; possible D gene TRBD1, 6 bases. Germline values: CDR1 KGHSH, CDR2 LQKENI. With 1 base removed from V and 8 bases from J, the gap between germline ends came to 18 bases. The CDR3 totals 16 residues. Here the CDR3 reads CASSPRGVGAADIQYF. DNA for the CDR3: TGTGCCAGCTCACCACGCGGCGTGGGGGCGGCGGACATTCAGTACTTC.

This clone has a single count. The J gene is TRBJ1-2, the V gene TRBV28; D is possibly TRBD1 (6 bases). V lost 3 bases, J lost 6 bases, and 11 bases lay in between. This CDR3 spans 13 amino acids. CDR1 is MDHEN, CDR2 SYDVKM, per germline. Here the CDR3 DNA reads TGTGCCAGCAGTTTCGCCAGGGGTCATGGCTACACCTTC. Translating gives CASSFARGHGYTF.

The chain uses TRBV4-3 and TRBJ2-1; 10 nucleotides agree with TRBD2. Trimming removed 0 bases from V and 4 bases from J; junction bases left unmatched: 9. Germline CDR1 LGHNA, CDR2 YSLEER. CDR3 size: 18 residues. CDR3 region: CASSQDRGGLAVYNEQFF. CDR3 nucleotides: TGCGCCAGCAGCCAAGATAGGGGTGGACTAGCGGTATACAATGAGCAGTTCTTC.

The chain recombines TRBV11-2 with TRBJ2-2; the match to TRBD1 covers 7 bases. V gave up 8 bases and J gave up 4 bases; unmatched junction bases: 7. Germline lookup yields CDR1 SGHAT and CDR2 FQNNGV. The CDR3 contains 14 residues. In DNA form, the CDR3 reads TGTGCCAGCCGACGGACAGGTCCCACCGGGGAGCTGTTTTTT. This encodes CASRRTGPTGELFF.

This sequence joins TRBV28 and TRBJ1-6; D gene uncertain. From germline, CDR1 is MDHEN and CDR2 SYDVKM. Deletions cut 4 bases from V and 2 bases from J, with 9 bases between. The CDR3 sequence is 15 residues long. CDR3 in amino acids: CASSSSGTYNSPLHF. The CDR3 coding sequence is TGTGCCAGCAGTTCCTCAGGCACCTATAATTCACCCCTCCACTTT.

J is TRBJ1-6 and V is TRBV5-5, with D maybe TRBD1 (5 bases). Germline assignment: CDR1 SGHKS and CDR2 YYEKEE (reference sequence). The CDR3 is made up of 16 amino acids. Trimming removed 0 bases from V and 7 bases from J, with 14 bases in between. The CDR3 bases are TGTGCCAGCAGCTTGGGCCCCGGGACCCTAAATTCACCCCTCCACTTT. It is translated as CASSLGPGTLNSPLHF. Drawing the rest from reference TRBV5-5 and TRBJ1-6, the complete variable domain is DAGVTQSPTHLIKTRGQQVTLRCSPISGHKSVSWYQQVLGQGPQFIFQYYEKEERGRGNFPDRFSARQFPNYSSELNVNALLLGDSALYLCASSLGPGTLNSPLHFGNGTRLTVT.

The chain links TRBV2 to TRBJ2-5; D is unclear. CDR1 is SNHLY, CDR2 FYNNEI, per germline. Trimming removed 2 bases from V and 0 bases from J, with 10 bases in between. The CDR3 consists of 15 residues. CDR3 in amino acids: CASSELRIDQETQYF. The CDR3 region has the DNA TGTGCCAGCAGTGAACTCAGGATCGACCAAGAGACCCAGTACTTC.

The chain has TRBV4-3 and TRBJ2-3; 8 nucleotides align to TRBD1. Trimming at V came to 0 bases and at J to 7 bases, leaving 9 bases not matched to a gene. The CDR3 contains 16 residues. The germline CDR1 and CDR2 sequences are LGHNA and YSLEER. The CDR3 coding sequence is TGCGCCAGCAGCCAAGATGTAGGGCAGGGGGCGAATACGCAGTATTTT. It is translated as CASSQDVGQGANTQYF.

The gene calls are TRBV5-1 and TRBJ1-1; no clear D gene. Trimming cost V 0 bases and J 4 bases, with 13 bases left between them. Per germline, CDR1 SGHRS and CDR2 YFSETQ. The CDR3 runs 15 residues. As DNA, the CDR3 is TGCGCCAGCAGCTTGGATGAGGGTGTGAGCACTGAAGCTTTCTTT. Its protein product is CASSLDEGVSTEAFF.

This clone occurred once. The chain employs TRBV6-1 and TRBJ1-6, with D unresolved. CDR1 MNHNS and CDR2 SASEGT come from the germline V gene. CDR3 length: 15 amino acids. The V end was cut by 1 base, the J end by 9 bases, with 13 bases between. The CDR3 spells CASSEGLVFGSPLHF. The CDR3, as DNA: TGTGCCAGCAGTGAAGGTCTAGTTTTTGGTTCACCCCTCCACTTT.